This TCR beta chain comes out of a study of blood T cell repertoires in COVID-19. In the study overall: T cells, B-cell-depleted T cells, or PBMCs supplied cDNA or gDNA.

The CDR3 totals 12 residues. The J segment lost 9 bases and the V segment lost 2 bases, leaving 3 bases of the junction unmatched. Germline CDR1 and CDR2: SGHRS and YFSETQ. In the original analysis: Amplification from reference gene primers served as the basis for estimated nucleated cell counts. This table comes from immunoSEQ multiplex PCR, and its TCRdb copy is limited to in-frame clones, with some not included. V and J calls and clone size are copied from that table; D and trimming were computed from the DNA. The sample consists of roughly 170,000 clones, around 80% of them appearing once. The gene calls are TRBV5-1 and TRBJ2-3, with 7 bases identical to TRBD2. The sample comprised PBMCs or T cells enriched from blood (not recorded which). The source is a woman in her fifties or sixties who had recovered from COVID-19. CDR3 loop: CASSLGRGTQYF. In DNA, the CDR3 is TGCGCCAGCAGCTTAGGGAGGGGAACGCAGTATTTT.